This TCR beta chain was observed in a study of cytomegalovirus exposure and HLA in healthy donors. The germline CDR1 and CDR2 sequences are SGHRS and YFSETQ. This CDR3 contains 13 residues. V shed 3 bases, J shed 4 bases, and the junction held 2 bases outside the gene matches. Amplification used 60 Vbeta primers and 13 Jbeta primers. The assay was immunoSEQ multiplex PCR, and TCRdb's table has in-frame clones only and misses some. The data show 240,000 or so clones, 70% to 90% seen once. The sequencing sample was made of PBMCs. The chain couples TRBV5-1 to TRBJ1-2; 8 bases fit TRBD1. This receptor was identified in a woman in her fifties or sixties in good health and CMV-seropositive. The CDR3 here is CASSSGQGYGYTF. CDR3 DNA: TGCGCCAGCAGCTCCGGACAGGGCTATGGCTACACCTTC.